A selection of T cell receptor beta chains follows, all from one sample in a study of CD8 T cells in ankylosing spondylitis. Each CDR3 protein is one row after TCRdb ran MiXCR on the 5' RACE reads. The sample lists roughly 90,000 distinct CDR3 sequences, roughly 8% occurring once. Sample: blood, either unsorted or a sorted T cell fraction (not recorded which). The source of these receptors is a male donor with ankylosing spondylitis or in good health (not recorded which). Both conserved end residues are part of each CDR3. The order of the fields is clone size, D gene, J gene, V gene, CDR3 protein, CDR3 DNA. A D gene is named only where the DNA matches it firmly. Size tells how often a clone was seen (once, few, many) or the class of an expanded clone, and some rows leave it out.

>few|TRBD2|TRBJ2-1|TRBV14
CASSPGLAVINEQFF
TGTGCCAGCAGCCCGGGACTAGCGGTAATTAATGAGCAGTTCTTC
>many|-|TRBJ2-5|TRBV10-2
CASTLGAAETQYF
TGCGCCAGCACCTTAGGGGCCGCAGAGACCCAGTACTTC
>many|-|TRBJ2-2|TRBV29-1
CSGGQSNTGELFF
TGCAGCGGAGGACAGTCGAACACCGGGGAGCTGTTTTTT
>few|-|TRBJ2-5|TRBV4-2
CASSQGGRVRETQYF
TGTGCCAGCAGCCAAGGTGGCAGGGTCAGGGAGACCCAGTACTTC
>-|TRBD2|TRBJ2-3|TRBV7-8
CASSASRLAGITDTQYF
TGTGCCAGCAGCGCCTCGAGGCTAGCGGGAATCACAGATACGCAGTATTTT
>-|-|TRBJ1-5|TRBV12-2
CASRLVIGGDDQPQHF
TGTGCAAGTCGCTTAGTAATAGGGGGCGATGATCAGCCCCAGCATTTT
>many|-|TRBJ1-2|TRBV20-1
CSASTSTGGYTF
TGCAGTGCTTCGACAAGTACCGGCGGCTACACCTTC
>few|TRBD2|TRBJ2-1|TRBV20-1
CSARIGGGVSEQFF
TGCAGTGCTAGAATCGGGGGAGGGGTCAGTGAGCAGTTCTTC
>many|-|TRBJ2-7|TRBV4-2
CASSQRGIPYEQYF
TGTGCCAGCAGCCAAAGAGGAATCCCCTACGAGCAGTACTTC
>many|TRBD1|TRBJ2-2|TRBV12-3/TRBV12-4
CASSLGQGADTGELFF
TGTGCCAGCAGTTTAGGGCAGGGGGCCGACACCGGGGAGCTGTTTTTT
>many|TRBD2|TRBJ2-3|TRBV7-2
CASSLFSGSTDTQYF
TGTGCCAGCAGCCTCTTTAGCGGGAGCACAGATACGCAGTATTTT
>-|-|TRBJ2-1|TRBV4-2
CASSQDPRNYNEQFF
TGTGCCAGCAGCCAAGATCCACGGAACTACAATGAGCAGTTCTTC
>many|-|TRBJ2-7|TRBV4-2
CASSQQGMRASSYEQYF
TGTGCCAGCAGCCAACAGGGGATGCGAGCCTCTAGTTACGAGCAGTACTTC
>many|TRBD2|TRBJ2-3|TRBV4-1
CASSPIGLAGGADTQYF
TGCGCCAGCAGCCCCATAGGCCTAGCGGGAGGGGCAGATACGCAGTATTTT
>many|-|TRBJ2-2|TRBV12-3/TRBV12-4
CASSYRDAVSTGELFF
TGTGCCAGCAGCTACCGGGACGCCGTTTCAACCGGGGAGCTGTTTTTT
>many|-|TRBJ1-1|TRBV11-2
CASSITGMLEAFF
TGTGCCAGCAGCATAACAGGGATGTTGGAAGCTTTCTTT
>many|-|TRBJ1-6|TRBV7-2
CASSFDQGPPLHF
TGTGCCAGCAGCTTCGATCAGGGTCCACCCCTCCACTTT
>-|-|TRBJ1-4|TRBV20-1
CSAHSLNEKLFF
TGCAGTGCCCACTCCTTGAATGAAAAACTGTTTTTT
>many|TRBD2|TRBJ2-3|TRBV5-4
CASSSPTSGYTDTQYF
TGTGCCAGCAGCTCACCGACTAGCGGTTACACGGATACGCAGTATTTT
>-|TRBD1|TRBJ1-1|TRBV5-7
CASSFLGQGALGLF
TGTGCCAGCAGCTTCCTGGGACAGGGGGCGCTTGGTCTCTTT